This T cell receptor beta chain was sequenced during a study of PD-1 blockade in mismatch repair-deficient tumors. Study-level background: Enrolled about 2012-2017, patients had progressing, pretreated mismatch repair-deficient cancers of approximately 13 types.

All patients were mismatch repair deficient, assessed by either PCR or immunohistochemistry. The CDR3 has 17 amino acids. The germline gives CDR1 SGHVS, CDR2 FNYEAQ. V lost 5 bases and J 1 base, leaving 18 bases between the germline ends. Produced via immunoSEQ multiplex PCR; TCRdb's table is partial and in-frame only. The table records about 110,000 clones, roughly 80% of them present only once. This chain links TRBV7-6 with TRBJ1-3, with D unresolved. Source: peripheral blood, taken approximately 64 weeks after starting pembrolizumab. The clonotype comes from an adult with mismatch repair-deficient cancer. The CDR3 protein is CASSPYLSAASGNTIYF. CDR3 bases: TGTGCCAGCAGCCCATATCTCTCCGCAGCATCTGGAAACACCATATATTTT.